This T cell receptor beta chain was captured in a study of a mutant IDH1 vaccine in newly diagnosed glioma. Turning to the study itself: All eight of the vaccinations patients received fell in weeks 1, 3, 5, 7, 11, 15, 19 and 23. Vaccine administration was initiated 4-6 weeks following radiotherapy alone, or with temozolomide cycles. There were roughly 60% males and about 38% females among treated patients, whose mean age was about 40 years.

Sequencing used immunoSEQ multiplex PCR; TCRdb keeps in-frame clones, though not all of them. The sample yields 49,000 or so clones, just under 80% seen once. Remarks on this clone: Its antigen remains unidentified.

Sample time point: week 5, during vaccination. Doses comprised 300 ug of mutant IDH1 20-mer peptide each, plus topical imiquimod. The sample here was PBMCs, taken from a glioma patient whose treatment included an IDH1 peptide vaccine. This TCR was sampled from a middle-aged woman with glioma.

The CDR3 coding sequence is TGTGCCTGGAGTGTATTGAATGAGCAGTTCTTC. Protein sequence: CAWSVLNEQFF. The V gene is TRBV30, the J gene TRBJ2-1, with D hard to call. The germline CDR1 and CDR2 sequences are GTSNPN and SVGIG (reference sequence). Trimming pared 0 bases from V and 7 bases from J, leaving 4 bases between. The CDR3 loop spans 11 amino acids.